These T cell receptor beta chains were read from a single sample in a study of regulatory T cells in long-lasting Graves disease. TCRdb called the multiplex PCR reads again in MiXCR, with one record for every CDR3 protein. The sample consists of 600,000 to 650,000 distinct CDR3 sequences, 15% to 20% of them appearing once. A further study also used this sample, focusing on T cells in Graves' hyperthyroidism and ophthalmopathy.

This material consisted of peripheral blood mononuclear cells (PBMCs), taken at new diagnosis, from a patient treated with antithyroid drugs. The receptors originated from a woman younger than 45 with Graves disease. Both conserved end residues are part of each CDR3. The order of the fields is J gene, clone size, V gene, D gene, CDR3 DNA, CDR3 protein. The D gene is left open where the match is weak. The size field is filled for only some rows; it gives once, few, many or a size class.

j_call: TRBJ2-4; clone_size: .; v_call: TRBV7-9; d_call: .; cdr3_nt: TGTGCCAGCAGCTTACAACCCACAGGCATTCAGTACTTC; cdr3_aa: CASSLQPTGIQYF
j_call: TRBJ1-2; clone_size: .; v_call: TRBV4-1; d_call: .; cdr3_nt: TGCGCCAGCAGCCAAGAACCCTTGTTGATAAACTATGGCTACACCTTC; cdr3_aa: CASSQEPLLINYGYTF
j_call: TRBJ1-5; clone_size: few; v_call: TRBV5-5; d_call: TRBD1; cdr3_nt: TGTGCCAGCAGCCCGGGACAGTATCAGCCCCAGCATTTT; cdr3_aa: CASSPGQYQPQHF
j_call: TRBJ2-1; clone_size: many; v_call: TRBV28; d_call: .; cdr3_nt: TGTGCCAGCAGTTTGGGTTCGAGGATGGCTTGGTTCTTC; cdr3_aa: CASSLGSRMAWFF
j_call: TRBJ1-3; clone_size: many; v_call: TRBV28; d_call: .; cdr3_nt: TGTGCCAGCAGTAAAGACAGCTACTCTGGAAACACCATATATTTT; cdr3_aa: CASSKDSYSGNTIYF
j_call: TRBJ2-1; clone_size: many; v_call: TRBV12-3/TRBV12-4; d_call: TRBD2; cdr3_nt: TGTGCCAGCAGTTTTGTCAGGGCGGGGGATGAGCAGTTCTTC; cdr3_aa: CASSFVRAGDEQFF
j_call: TRBJ2-3; clone_size: many; v_call: TRBV7-9; d_call: TRBD2; cdr3_nt: TGTGCCAGCAGCTTAGAACTAGCGGGGGCCACAGATACGCAGTATTTT; cdr3_aa: CASSLELAGATDTQYF
j_call: TRBJ2-7; clone_size: many; v_call: TRBV10-3; d_call: TRBD2; cdr3_nt: TGTGCCATCAGTGGGCTGAGCGGGGCCTACGAGCAGTACTTC; cdr3_aa: CAISGLSGAYEQYF
j_call: TRBJ2-2; clone_size: many; v_call: TRBV2; d_call: .; cdr3_nt: TGTGCCAGCAGTGTCTGGTACGGCACCGGGGAGCTGTTTTTT; cdr3_aa: CASSVWYGTGELFF
j_call: TRBJ2-2; clone_size: many; v_call: TRBV28; d_call: TRBD1; cdr3_nt: TGTGCCAGCAGTTCCCCGCGGACAGGGAGGAACACCGGGGAGCTGTTTTTT; cdr3_aa: CASSSPRTGRNTGELFF
j_call: TRBJ1-3; clone_size: few; v_call: TRBV24-1; d_call: .; cdr3_nt: TGTGCCACCTCAAACTCTGGAAACACCATATATTTT; cdr3_aa: CATSNSGNTIYF
j_call: TRBJ2-3; clone_size: many; v_call: TRBV27; d_call: TRBD2; cdr3_nt: TGTGCCAGCAGTTTTACTAGCGGGAAGTATACGCAGTATTTT; cdr3_aa: CASSFTSGKYTQYF
j_call: TRBJ2-5; clone_size: many; v_call: TRBV6-5; d_call: TRBD2; cdr3_nt: TGTGCCAGCAGTTACTCCAGCGGGATAAGCGCAGAGACCCAGTACTTC; cdr3_aa: CASSYSSGISAETQYF
j_call: TRBJ2-1; clone_size: few; v_call: TRBV12-5; d_call: TRBD1; cdr3_nt: TGTGCTAGTGGTTTGGTACTAGGACAGGGGCACTACAATGAGCAGTTCTTC; cdr3_aa: CASGLVLGQGHYNEQFF
j_call: TRBJ2-1; clone_size: few; v_call: TRBV4-1; d_call: .; cdr3_nt: TGCGCCAGCAGCCAAGTAGGGACGGCGCCTAATGAGCAGTTCTTC; cdr3_aa: CASSQVGTAPNEQFF
j_call: TRBJ1-1; clone_size: few; v_call: TRBV27; d_call: .; cdr3_nt: TGTGCCAGCAGCCTCCCCGACAGGATGAACACTGAAGCTTTCTTT; cdr3_aa: CASSLPDRMNTEAFF
j_call: TRBJ2-5; clone_size: many; v_call: TRBV7-2; d_call: .; cdr3_nt: TGTGCCAGCAGCTTGGGCAGAGAGACCCAGTACTTC; cdr3_aa: CASSLGRETQYF
j_call: TRBJ2-7; clone_size: many; v_call: TRBV5-1; d_call: TRBD1; cdr3_nt: TGCGCCAGCAGCGAAACGGGACAGGGCTTCGAGCAGTACTTC; cdr3_aa: CASSETGQGFEQYF
j_call: TRBJ2-6; clone_size: .; v_call: TRBV18; d_call: .; cdr3_nt: TGTGCCAGCTCACCTGATGTCGGGGCTCCTGGGGCCAACGTCCTGACTTTC; cdr3_aa: CASSPDVGAPGANVLTF
j_call: TRBJ1-2; clone_size: .; v_call: TRBV20-1; d_call: .; cdr3_nt: TGCAGTGCTAGCCTGGGCGACTATGGCTACACCTTC; cdr3_aa: CSASLGDYGYTF
j_call: TRBJ1-1; clone_size: many; v_call: TRBV20-1; d_call: .; cdr3_nt: TGCAGTGCTAACAGATTCTTGGGGAACACTGAAGCTTTCTTT; cdr3_aa: CSANRFLGNTEAFF
j_call: TRBJ1-1; clone_size: once; v_call: TRBV4-1; d_call: TRBD1; cdr3_nt: TGCGCCAGCAGCCAAGGTTGGGGGACAGGGTCGAACACTGAAGCTTTCTTT; cdr3_aa: CASSQGWGTGSNTEAFF
j_call: TRBJ2-2; clone_size: many; v_call: TRBV20-1; d_call: TRBD2; cdr3_nt: TGCAGTGCTAGAGCCACGGGACTAGCGGGAACCGGGGAGCTGTTTTTT; cdr3_aa: CSARATGLAGTGELFF
j_call: TRBJ2-7; clone_size: .; v_call: TRBV6-6; d_call: .; cdr3_nt: TGTGCCAGCAGTTACTCGAGGGGGGGGCCAATCTACGAGCAGTACTTC; cdr3_aa: CASSYSRGGPIYEQYF
j_call: TRBJ1-2; clone_size: many; v_call: TRBV28; d_call: TRBD1; cdr3_nt: TGTGCCAGCAGTCGCTGGTCCGGGGGACAGTCAGTTTATGGCTACACCTTC; cdr3_aa: CASSRWSGGQSVYGYTF
j_call: TRBJ2-1; clone_size: few; v_call: TRBV20-1; d_call: .; cdr3_nt: TGCGCCCCGGGTGTAGGACTTCGGTCCAATGAGCAGTTCTTC; cdr3_aa: CAPGVGLRSNEQFF